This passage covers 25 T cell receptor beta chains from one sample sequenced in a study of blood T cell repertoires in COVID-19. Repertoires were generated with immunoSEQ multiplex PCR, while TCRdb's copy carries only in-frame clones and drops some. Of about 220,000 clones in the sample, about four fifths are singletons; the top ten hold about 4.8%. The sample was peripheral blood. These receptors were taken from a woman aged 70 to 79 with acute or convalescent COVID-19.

CDR3: CASSEGAPNYGYTF. CDR3 sequence (DNA): TGTGCCAGCAGTGAAGGGGCCCCTAACTATGGCTACACCTTC. The chain combines TRBV6-1 with TRBJ1-2; no firm D call. From germline, CDR1 is MNHNS and CDR2 SASEGT. There are 14 residues in the CDR3. V was trimmed by 1 base and J by 0 bases, leaving 6 bases between them.

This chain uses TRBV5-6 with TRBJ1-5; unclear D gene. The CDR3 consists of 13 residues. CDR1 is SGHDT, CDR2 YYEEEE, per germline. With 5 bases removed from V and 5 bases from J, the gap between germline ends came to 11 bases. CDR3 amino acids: CASSSGGYQPQHF. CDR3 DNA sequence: TGTGCCAGCAGTTCTGGAGGGTATCAGCCCCAGCATTTT.

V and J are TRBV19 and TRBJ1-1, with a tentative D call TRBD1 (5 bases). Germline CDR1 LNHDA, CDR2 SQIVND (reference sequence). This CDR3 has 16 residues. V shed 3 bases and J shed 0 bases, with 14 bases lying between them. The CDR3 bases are TGTGCCAGTAGTATTTTCGGGGGAGGGTTGAACACTGAAGCTTTCTTT. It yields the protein CASSIFGGGLNTEAFF.

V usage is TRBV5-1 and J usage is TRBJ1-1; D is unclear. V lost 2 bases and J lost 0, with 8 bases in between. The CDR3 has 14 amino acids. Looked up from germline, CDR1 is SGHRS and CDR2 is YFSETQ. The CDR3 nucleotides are TGCGCCAGCAGCTTTAGCGGTTTGAACACTGAAGCTTTCTTT. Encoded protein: CASSFSGLNTEAFF.

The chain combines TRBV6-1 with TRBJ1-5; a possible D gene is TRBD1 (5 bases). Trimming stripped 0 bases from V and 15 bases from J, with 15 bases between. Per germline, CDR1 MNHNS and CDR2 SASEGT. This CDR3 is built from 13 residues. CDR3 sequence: CASSEAGRDPGHF. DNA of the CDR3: TGTGCCAGCAGTGAAGCAGGGCGGGACCCAGGGCATTTT.

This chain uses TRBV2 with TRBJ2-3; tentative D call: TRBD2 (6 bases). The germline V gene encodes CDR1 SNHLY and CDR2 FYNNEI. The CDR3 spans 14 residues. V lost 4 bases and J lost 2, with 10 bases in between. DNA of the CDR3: TGTGCCAGCAGTGTGGGACTCAACACAGATACGCAGTATTTT. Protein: CASSVGLNTDTQYF.

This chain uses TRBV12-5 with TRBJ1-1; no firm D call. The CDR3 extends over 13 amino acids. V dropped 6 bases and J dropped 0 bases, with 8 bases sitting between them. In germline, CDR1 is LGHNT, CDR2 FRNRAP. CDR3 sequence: CASGSQVNTEAFF. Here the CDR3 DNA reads TGTGCTAGTGGATCGCAGGTGAACACTGAAGCTTTCTTT.

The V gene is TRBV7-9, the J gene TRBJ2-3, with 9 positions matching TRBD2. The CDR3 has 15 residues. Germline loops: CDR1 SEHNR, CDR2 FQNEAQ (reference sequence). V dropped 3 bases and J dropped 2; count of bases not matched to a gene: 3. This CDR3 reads CASSFAGGITDTQYF. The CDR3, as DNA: TGTGCCAGCAGCTTTGCGGGGGGGATCACAGATACGCAGTATTTT.

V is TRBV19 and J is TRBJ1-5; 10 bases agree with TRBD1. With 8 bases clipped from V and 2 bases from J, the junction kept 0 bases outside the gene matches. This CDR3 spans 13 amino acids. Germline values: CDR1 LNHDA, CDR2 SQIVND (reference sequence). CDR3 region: CASGTGGNQPQHF. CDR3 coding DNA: TGTGCCAGTGGGACAGGGGGCAATCAGCCCCAGCATTTT.

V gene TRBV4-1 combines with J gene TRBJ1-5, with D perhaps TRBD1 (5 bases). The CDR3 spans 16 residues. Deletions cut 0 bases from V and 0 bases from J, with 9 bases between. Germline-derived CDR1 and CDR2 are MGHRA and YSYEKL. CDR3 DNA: TGCGCCAGCAGCCAAGAATCAGGGTATAGCAATCAGCCCCAGCATTTT. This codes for CASSQESGYSNQPQHF.

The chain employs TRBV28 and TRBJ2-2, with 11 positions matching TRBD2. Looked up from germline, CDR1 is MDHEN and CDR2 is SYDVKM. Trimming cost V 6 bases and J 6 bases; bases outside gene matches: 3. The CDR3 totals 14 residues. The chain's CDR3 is CASSLSGGAGELFF. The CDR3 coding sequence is TGTGCCAGCAGCCTTAGCGGGGGGGCCGGGGAGCTGTTTTTT.

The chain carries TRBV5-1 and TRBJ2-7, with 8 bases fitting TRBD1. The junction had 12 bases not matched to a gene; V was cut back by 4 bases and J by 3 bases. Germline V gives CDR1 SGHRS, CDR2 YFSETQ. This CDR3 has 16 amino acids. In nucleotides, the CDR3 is TGCGCCAGCAGCCTGGATGGGACAGGTGGGGTCTACGAGCAGTACTTC. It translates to CASSLDGTGGVYEQYF.

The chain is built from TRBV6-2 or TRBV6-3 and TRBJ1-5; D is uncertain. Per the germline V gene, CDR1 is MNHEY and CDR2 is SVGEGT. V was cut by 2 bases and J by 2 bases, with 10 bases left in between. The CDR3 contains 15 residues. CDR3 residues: CASSYGGNGNQPQHF. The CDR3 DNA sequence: TGTGCCAGCAGTTACGGAGGGAATGGCAATCAGCCCCAGCATTTT.

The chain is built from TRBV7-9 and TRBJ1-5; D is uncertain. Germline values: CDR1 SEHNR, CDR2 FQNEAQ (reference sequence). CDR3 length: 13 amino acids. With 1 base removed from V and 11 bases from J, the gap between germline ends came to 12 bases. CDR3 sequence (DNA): TGTGCCAGCAGCTTAGAAGCGTGGAGTTCCCAGCATTTT. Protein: CASSLEAWSSQHF.

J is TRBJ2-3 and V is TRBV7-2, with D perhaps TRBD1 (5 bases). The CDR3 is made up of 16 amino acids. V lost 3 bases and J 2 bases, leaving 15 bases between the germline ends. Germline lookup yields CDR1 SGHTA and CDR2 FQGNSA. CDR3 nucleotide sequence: TGTGCCAGCAGCTTTCCGCGTGTCAGGGTCACAGATACGCAGTATTTT. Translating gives CASSFPRVRVTDTQYF.

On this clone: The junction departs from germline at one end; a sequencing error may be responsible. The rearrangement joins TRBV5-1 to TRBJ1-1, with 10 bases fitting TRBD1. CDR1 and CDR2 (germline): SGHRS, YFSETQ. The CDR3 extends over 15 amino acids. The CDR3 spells CASSSSTGTGESGIF. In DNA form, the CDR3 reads TGCGCCAGCAGCTCATCAACTGGGACAGGGGAGTCGGGAATCTTT.

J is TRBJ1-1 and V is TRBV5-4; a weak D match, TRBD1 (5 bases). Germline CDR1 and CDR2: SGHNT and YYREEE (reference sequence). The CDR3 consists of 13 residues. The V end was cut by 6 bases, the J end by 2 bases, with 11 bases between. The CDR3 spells CASTGRENTEAFF. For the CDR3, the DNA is TGTGCCAGCACCGGCAGGGAAAACACTGAAGCTTTCTTT. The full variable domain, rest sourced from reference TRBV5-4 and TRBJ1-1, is ETGVTQSPTHLIKTRGQQVTLRCSSQSGHNTVSWYQQALGQGPQFIFQYYREEENGRGNFPPRFSGLQFPNYSSELNVNALELDDSALYLCASTGRENTEAFFGQGTRLTVV.

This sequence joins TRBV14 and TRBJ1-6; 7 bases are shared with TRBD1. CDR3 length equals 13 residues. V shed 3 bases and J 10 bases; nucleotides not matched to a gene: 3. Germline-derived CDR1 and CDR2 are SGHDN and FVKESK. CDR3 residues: CASSQTGNSPLHF. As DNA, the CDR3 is TGTGCCAGCAGCCAGACAGGGAACTCACCCCTCCACTTT.

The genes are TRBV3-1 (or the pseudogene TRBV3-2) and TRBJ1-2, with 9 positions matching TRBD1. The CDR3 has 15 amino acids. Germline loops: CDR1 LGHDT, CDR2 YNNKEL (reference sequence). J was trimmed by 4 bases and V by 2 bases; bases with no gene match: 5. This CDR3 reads CASSQSGTGPYGYTF. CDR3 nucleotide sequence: TGTGCCAGCAGCCAATCCGGGACAGGGCCCTATGGCTACACCTTC.

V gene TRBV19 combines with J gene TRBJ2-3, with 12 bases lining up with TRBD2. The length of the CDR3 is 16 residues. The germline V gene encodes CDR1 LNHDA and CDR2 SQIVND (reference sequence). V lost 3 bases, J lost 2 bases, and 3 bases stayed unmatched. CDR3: CASSMTSGGYTDTQYF. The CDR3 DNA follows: TGTGCCAGTAGTATGACTAGCGGGGGTTACACAGATACGCAGTATTTT.

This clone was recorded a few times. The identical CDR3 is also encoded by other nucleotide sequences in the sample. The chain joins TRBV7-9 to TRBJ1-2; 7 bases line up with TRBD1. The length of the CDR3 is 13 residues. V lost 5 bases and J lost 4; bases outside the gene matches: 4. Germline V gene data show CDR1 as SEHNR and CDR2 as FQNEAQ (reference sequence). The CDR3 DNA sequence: TGTGCCAGCAGCCGGGACAGCTTCTATGGCTACACCTTC. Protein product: CASSRDSFYGYTF.

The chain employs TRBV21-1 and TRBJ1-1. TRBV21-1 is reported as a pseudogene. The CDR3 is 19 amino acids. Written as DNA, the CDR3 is TGTGCCAGCAGCAAAGTGGGGGGAAGAGGTGCCGAAAGGTTTACTGAAGCTTTCTTT. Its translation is CASSKVGGRGAERFTEAFF.

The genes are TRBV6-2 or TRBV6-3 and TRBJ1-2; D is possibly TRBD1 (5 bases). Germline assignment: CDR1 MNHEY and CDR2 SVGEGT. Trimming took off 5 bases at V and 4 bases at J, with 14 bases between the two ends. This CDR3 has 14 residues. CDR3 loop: CASSRLDRPYGYTF. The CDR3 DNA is TGTGCCAGCAGTCGATTAGACAGACCCTATGGCTACACCTTC.

CDR3 DNA: TGCGCCAGCAGCCCGGGACAGGTGTCCGAGCAGTACTTC. This codes for CASSPGQVSEQYF. The V gene is TRBV5-1, the J gene TRBJ2-7; 8 bases are a match to TRBD1. The CDR3 spans 13 residues. V lost 4 bases to trimming and J lost 6 bases; unmatched junction nucleotides: 6. Germline V gene data show CDR1 as SGHRS and CDR2 as YFSETQ.

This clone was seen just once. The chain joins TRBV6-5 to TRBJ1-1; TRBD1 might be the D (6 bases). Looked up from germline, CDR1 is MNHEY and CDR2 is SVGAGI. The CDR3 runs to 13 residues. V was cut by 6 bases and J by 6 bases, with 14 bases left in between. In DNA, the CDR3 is TGTGCCAGCAGAACGACAGGAAACCCTGAAGCTTTCTTT. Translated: CASRTTGNPEAFF.